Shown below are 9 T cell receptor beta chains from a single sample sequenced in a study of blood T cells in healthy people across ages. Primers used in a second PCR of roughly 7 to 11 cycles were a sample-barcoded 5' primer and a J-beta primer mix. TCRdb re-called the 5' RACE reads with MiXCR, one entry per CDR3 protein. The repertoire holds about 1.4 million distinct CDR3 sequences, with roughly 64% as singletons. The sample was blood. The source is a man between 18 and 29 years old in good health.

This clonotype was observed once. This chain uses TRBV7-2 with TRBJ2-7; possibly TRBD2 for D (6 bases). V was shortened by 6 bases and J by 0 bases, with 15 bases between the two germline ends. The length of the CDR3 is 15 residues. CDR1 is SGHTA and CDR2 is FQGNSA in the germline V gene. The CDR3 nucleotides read TGTGCCAGCAGTACCCACCCGACTAGCTCCTACGAGCAGTACTTC. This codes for CASSTHPTSSYEQYF.

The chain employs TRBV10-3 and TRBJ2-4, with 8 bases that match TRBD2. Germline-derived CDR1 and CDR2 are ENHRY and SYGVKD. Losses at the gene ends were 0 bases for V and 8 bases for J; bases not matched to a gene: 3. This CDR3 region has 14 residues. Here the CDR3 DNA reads TGTGCCATCAGTGAGTCTAGCGGGGTCGACATTCAGTACTTC. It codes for CAISESSGVDIQYF.

CDR3 DNA: TGTGCCAGCAATGGACCTCTCTATGGCTACACCTTC. It codes for CASNGPLYGYTF. The chain joins TRBV25-1 to TRBJ1-2; D remains unclear. Germline V gene sequence: CDR1 MGHDK, CDR2 SYGVNS. This CDR3 comprises 12 residues. Trimming pared 7 bases from V and 4 bases from J, leaving 10 bases between.

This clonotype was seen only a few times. The DNA for the CDR3 is TGCAGCGTTGAACTGAAGGGGGCAAACACTGAAGCTTTCTTT. The encoded protein is CSVELKGANTEAFF. The V and J genes are TRBV29-1 and TRBJ1-1; 7 nucleotides agree with TRBD1. V lost 2 bases, J lost 2 bases, and 5 bases stayed unmatched. The CDR3 is made up of 14 amino acids. The germline CDR1 and CDR2 sequences are SQVTM and ANQGSEA. The entire variable domain, with the rest obtained from reference TRBV29-1 and TRBJ1-1, is as follows: SAVISQKPSRDICQRGTSLTIQCQVDSQVTMMFWYRQQPGQSLTLIATANQGSEATYESGFVIDKFPISRPNLTFSTLTVSNMSPEDSSIYLCSVELKGANTEAFFGQGTRLTVV.

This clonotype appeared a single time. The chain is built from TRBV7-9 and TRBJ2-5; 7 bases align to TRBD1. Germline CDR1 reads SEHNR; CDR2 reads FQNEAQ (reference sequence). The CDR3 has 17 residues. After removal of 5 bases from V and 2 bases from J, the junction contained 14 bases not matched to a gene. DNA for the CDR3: TGTGCCAGCAGCCCGACGTTCTACAGGGGTCGGCAAGAGACCCAGTACTTC. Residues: CASSPTFYRGRQETQYF.

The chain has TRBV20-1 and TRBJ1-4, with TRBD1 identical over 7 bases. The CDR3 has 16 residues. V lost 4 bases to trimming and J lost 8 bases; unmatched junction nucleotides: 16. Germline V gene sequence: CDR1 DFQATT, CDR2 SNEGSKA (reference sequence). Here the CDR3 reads CSAILSLGQQGEKLFF. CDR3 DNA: TGCAGTGCTATATTATCCTTGGGACAGCAGGGGGAAAAACTGTTTTTT.

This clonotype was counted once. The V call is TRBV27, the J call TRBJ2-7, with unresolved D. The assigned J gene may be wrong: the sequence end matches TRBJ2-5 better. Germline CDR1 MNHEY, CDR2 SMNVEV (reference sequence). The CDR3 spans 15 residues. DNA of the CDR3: TGTGCCAGCAGTTTATTAGCCGGGTCCCCGGAGACCCAGTACTTC. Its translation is CASSLLAGSPETQYF.

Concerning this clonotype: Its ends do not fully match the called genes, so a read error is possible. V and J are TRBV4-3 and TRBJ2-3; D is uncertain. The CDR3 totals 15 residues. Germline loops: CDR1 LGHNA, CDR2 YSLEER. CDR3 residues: CTSSQESASTDTQYF. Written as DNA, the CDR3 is TGCACCAGCAGCCAAGAGTCGGCTAGCACAGATACGCAGTATTTT.

As DNA, the CDR3 is TGTGCCAGCAGTTCCTATGTAGGGAGCGGGAGGTTTAACACCGGGGAGCTGTTTTTT. Translation gives CASSSYVGSGRFNTGELFF. V is TRBV2 and J is TRBJ2-2, with 9 bases matching TRBD2. Germline V lookup: CDR1 SNHLY, CDR2 FYNNEI. The CDR3 runs to 19 residues. J lost 2 bases, V lost 5 bases, and 15 bases had no gene match.